This T cell receptor (beta chain) was identified in a study of T cell responses to AZD1222 COVID-19 vaccine. Across the study: Some second doses came at about 4 weeks and others at about 12 weeks; these were pooled.

Turning to this clone: The antigen is unknown.

Generated by immunoSEQ multiplex PCR, the TCRdb table keeps only in-frame clones and is missing some. The profile shows about 150,000 clones, around 93% of them singletons. After removal of 6 bases from V and 0 bases from J, the junction contained 19 bases not matched to a gene. The CDR3 spans 20 residues. Germline V gene lookup returns CDR1 MDHEN and CDR2 SYDVKM. Study results and limitations: There were mostly white British donors and more females than males, and clonal diversity was possibly underestimated. The peak T cell response came first, and repertoires were sampled only after it. Reportedly, nearly half of unique spike TCRs recognized epitopes outside B.1.351/B.1.1.7 mutations.

This chain links TRBV28 with TRBJ2-3; 9 nucleotides agree with TRBD1. The TCR comes from an adult in good health. The sequencing used peripheral blood, collected on day 0 of AZD1222 vaccination. The CDR3 nucleotides read TGTGCCAGCAGCCCTATTAAACAGGGGGCGAGTAGTATGAGCACAGATACGCAGTATTTT. Translation gives CASSPIKQGASSMSTDTQYF.